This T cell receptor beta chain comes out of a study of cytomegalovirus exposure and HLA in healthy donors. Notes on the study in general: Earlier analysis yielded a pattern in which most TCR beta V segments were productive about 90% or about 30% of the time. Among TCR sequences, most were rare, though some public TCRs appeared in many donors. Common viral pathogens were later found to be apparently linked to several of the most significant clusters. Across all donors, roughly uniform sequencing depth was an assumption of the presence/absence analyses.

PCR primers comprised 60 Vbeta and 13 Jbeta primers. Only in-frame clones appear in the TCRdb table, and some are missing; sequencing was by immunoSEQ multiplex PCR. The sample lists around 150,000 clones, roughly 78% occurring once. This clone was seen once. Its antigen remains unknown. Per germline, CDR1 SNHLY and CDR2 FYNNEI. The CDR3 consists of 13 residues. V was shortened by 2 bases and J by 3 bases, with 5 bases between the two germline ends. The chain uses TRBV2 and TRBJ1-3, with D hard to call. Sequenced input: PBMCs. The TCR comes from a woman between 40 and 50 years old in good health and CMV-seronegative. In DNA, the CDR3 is TGTGCCAGCAGTGAATTCCTTGGAAACACCATATATTTT. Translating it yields CASSEFLGNTIYF.